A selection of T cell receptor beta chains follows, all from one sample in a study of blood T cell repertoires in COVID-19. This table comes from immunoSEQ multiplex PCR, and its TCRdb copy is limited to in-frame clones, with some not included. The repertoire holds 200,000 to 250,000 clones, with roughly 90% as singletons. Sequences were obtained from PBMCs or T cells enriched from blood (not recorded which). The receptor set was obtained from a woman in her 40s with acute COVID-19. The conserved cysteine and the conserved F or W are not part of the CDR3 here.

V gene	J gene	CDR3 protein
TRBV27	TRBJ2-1	ASSLAAVSYNEQF
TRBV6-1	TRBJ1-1	ASSDPGRGNTEAF
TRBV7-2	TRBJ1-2	ASSLVVQDLGRYT
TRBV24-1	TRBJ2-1	ATSDRGRGAPGEQF
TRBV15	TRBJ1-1	ATSRARGLFNTEAF
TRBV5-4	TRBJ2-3	ASSLAGQDTDTQY
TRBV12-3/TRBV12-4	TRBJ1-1	ASSTSLNTEAF
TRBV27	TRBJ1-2	ASSPRGGFYGYT
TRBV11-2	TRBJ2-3	ASSDRDRVTDTQY
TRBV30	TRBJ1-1	AWSVVGRFTEAF
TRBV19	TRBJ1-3	ASSIGQGYGNTIY
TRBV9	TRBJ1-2	ASSVSKTGTGNGYT
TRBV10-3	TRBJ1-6	AISDPGAFNSPLH
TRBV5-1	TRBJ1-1	ASSPDRATEAF
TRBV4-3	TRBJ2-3	ASSQAGTGSADTQY
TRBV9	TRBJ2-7	ASSVGAGGSYEQY
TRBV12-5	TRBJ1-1	ASGLTGRNTEAF
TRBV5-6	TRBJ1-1	ASSSQGWPEAF
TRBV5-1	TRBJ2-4	ASSRPGPEGNIQY
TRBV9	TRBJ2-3	ASNGGYFTDTQY
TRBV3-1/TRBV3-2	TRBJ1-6	ASSQGTGGSPLH
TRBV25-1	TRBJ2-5	ASSYRRGSYQETQY
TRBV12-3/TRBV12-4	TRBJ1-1	ASSLGQATEAF
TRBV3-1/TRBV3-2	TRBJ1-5	ASSQGRGNQPQH
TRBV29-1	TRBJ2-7	SARRDTGFEQY
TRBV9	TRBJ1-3	ASSAGDSGNTIY